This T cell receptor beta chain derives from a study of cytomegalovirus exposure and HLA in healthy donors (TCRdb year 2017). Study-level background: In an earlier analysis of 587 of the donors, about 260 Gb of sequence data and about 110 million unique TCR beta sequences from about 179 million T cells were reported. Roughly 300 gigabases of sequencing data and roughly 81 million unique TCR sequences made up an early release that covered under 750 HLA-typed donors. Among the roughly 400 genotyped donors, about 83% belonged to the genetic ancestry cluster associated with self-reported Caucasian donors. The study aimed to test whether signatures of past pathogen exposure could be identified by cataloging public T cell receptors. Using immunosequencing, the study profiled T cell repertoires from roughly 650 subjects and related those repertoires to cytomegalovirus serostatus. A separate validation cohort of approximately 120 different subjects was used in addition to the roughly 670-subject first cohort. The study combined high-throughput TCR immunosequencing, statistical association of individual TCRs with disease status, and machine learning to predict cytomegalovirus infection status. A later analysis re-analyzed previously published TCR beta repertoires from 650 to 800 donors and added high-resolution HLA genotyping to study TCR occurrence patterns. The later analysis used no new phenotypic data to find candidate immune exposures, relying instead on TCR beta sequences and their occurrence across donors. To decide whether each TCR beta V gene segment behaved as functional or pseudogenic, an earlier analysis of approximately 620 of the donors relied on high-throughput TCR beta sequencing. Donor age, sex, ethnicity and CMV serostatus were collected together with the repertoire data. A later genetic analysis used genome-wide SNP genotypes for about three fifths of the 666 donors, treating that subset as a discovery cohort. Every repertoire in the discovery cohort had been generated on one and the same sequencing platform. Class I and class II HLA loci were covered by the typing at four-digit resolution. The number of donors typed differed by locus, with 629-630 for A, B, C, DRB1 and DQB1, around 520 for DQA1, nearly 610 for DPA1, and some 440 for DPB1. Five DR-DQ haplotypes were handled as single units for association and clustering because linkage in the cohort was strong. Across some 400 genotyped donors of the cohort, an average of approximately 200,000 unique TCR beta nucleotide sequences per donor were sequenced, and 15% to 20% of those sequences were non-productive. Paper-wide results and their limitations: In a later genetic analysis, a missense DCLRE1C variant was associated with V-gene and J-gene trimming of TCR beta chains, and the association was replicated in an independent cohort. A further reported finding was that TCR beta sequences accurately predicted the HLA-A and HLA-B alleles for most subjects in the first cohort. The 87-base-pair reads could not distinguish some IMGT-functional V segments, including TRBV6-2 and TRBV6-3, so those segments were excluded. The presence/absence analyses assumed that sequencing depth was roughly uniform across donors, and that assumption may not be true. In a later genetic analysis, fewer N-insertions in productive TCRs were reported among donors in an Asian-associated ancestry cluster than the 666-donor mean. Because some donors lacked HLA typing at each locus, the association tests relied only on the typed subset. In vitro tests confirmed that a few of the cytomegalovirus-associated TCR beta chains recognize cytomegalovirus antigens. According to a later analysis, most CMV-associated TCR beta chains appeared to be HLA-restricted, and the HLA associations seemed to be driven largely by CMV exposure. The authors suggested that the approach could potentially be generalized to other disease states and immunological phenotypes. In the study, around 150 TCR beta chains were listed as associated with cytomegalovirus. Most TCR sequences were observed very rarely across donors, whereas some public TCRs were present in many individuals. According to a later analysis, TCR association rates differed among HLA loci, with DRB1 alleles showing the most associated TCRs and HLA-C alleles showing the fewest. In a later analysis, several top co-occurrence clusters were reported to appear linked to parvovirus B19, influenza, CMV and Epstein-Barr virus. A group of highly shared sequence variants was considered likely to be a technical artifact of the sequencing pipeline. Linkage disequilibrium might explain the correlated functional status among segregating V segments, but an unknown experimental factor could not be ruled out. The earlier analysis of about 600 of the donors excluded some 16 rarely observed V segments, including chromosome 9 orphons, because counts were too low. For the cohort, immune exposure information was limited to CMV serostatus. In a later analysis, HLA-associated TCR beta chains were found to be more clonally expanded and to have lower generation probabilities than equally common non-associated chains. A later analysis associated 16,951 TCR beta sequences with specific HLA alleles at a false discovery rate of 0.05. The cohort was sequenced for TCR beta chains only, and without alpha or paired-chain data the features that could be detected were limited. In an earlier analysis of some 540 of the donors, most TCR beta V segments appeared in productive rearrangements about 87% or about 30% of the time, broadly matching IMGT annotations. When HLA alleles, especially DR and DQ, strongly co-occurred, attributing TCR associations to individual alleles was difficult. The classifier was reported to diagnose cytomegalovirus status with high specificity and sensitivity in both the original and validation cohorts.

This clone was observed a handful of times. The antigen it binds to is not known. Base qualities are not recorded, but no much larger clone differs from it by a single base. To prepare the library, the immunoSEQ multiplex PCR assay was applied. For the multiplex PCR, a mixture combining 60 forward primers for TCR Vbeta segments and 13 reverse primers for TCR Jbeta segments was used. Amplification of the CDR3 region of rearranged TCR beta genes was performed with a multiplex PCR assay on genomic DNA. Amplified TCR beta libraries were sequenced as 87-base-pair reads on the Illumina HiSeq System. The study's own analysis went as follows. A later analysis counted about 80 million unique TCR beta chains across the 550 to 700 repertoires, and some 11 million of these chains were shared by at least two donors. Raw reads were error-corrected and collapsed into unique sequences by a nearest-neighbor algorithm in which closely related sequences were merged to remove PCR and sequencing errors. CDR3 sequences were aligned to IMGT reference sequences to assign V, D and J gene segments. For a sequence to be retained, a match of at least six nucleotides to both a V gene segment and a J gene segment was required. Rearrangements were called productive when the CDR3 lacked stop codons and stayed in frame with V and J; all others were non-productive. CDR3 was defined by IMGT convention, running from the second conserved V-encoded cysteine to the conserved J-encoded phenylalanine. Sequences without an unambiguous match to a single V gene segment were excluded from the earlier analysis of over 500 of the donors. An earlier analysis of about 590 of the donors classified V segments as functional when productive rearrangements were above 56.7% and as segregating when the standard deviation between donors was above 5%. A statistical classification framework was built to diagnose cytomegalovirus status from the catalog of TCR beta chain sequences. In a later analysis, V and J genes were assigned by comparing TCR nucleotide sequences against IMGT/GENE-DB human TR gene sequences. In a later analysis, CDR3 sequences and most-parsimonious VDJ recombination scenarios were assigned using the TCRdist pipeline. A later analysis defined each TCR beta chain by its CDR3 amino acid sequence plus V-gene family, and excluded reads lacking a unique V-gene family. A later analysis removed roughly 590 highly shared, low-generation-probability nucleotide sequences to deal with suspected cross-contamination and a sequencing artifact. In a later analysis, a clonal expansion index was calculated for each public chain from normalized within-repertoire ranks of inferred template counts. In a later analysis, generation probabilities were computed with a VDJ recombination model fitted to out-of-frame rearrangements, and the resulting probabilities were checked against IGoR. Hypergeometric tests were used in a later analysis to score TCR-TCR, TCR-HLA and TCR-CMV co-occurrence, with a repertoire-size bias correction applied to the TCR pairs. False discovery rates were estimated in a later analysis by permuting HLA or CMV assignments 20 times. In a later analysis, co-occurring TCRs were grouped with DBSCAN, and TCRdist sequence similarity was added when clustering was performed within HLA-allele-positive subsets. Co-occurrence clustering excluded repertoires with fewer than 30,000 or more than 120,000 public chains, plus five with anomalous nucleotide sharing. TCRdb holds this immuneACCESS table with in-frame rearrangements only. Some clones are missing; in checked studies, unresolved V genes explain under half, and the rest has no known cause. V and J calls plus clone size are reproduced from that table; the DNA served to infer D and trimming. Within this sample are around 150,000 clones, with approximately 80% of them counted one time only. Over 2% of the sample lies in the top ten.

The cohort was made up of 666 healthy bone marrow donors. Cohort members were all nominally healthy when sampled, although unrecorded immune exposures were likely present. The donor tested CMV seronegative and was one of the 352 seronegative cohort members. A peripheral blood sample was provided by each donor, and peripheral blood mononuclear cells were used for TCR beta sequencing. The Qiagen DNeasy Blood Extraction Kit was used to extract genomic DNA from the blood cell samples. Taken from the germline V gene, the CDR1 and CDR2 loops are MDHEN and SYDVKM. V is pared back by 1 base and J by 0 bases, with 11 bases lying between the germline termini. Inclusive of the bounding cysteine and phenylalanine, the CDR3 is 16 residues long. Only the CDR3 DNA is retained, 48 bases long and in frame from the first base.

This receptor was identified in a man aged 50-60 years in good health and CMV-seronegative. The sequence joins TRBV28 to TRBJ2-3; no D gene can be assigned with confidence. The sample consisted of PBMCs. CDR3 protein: CASSLLVFSSTDTQYF. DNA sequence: TGTGCCAGCAGTTTATTAGTCTTCTCAAGCACAGATACGCAGTATTTT.